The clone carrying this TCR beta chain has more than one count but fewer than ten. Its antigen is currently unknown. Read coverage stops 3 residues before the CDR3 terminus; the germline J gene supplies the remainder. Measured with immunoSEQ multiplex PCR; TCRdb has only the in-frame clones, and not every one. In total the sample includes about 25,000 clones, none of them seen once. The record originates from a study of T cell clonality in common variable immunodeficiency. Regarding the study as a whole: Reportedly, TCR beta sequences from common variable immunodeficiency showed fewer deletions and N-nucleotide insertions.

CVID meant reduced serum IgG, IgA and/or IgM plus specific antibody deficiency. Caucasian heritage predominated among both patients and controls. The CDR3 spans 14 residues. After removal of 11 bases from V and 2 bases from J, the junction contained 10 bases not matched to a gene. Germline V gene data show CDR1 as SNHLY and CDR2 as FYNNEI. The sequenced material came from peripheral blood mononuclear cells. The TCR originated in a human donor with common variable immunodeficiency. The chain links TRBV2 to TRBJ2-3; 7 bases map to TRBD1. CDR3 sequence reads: CAGDRTGYTDTQYF. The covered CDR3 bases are TGTGCCGGAGACCGGACAGGCTACACAGATACG. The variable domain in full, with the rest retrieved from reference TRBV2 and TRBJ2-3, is EPEVTQTPSHQVTQMGQEVILRCVPISNHLYFYWYRQILGQKVEFLVSFYNNEISEKSEIFDDQFSVERPDGSNFTLKIRSTKLEDSAMYFCAGDRTGYTDTQYFGPGTRLTVL.